A single sample gave rise to the 6 T cell receptor beta chains below, sequenced in a study of cytomegalovirus exposure and HLA in healthy donors. PCR primers comprised 60 Vbeta and 13 Jbeta primers. Data came from immunoSEQ multiplex PCR; TCRdb stores just in-frame clones and leaves some out. The sample lists 99,000 or so clones, 60% to 80% occurring once. Sequenced: PBMCs. These receptors were taken from a middle-aged woman in good health and CMV-seropositive.

The rearrangement uses TRBV4-1 and TRBJ1-3; D remains ambiguous. CDR1 and CDR2 (germline): MGHRA, YSYEKL. The CDR3 extends over 14 amino acids. V lost 6 bases to trimming and J lost 2 bases, with 11 bases between them. Written as DNA, the CDR3 is TGCGCCAGCAGTCCCGACCAGGCTGGAAACACCATATATTTT. Encoded protein: CASSPDQAGNTIYF.

The rearrangement joins TRBV7-9 to TRBJ1-4, with D possibly being TRBD1 (6 bases). The length of the CDR3 is 15 residues. Germline V CDR1 and CDR2: SEHNR, FQNEAQ (reference sequence). V was clipped by 1 base and J by 8 bases, with 14 bases between them. For the CDR3, the DNA is TGTGCCAGCAGCTTAGTCCAGGGGTTGGGGGAAAAACTGTTTTTT. It specifies CASSLVQGLGEKLFF.

This clone was recorded a few times. The chain links TRBV28 to TRBJ2-7; no clear D. The CDR3 has 14 amino acids. Trimming took off 3 bases at V and 4 bases at J, with 13 bases between the two ends. In germline, CDR1 is MDHEN, CDR2 SYDVKM. Here the CDR3 reads CASSFLSLRYEQYF. The CDR3 nucleotides read TGTGCCAGCAGTTTTCTGTCGTTGAGGTACGAGCAGTACTTC.

This chain connects TRBV28 to TRBJ2-7, with D maybe TRBD1 (5 bases). Germline V gene sequence: CDR1 MDHEN, CDR2 SYDVKM. Trimming removed 3 bases from V and 4 bases from J, with 10 bases in between. The CDR3 runs 13 residues. CDR3 sequence: CASSFGQPYEQYF. The CDR3 nucleotides are TGTGCCAGCAGTTTTGGACAACCTTACGAGCAGTACTTC.

J is TRBJ2-7 and V is TRBV16, with 8 bases fitting TRBD2. Germline loops: CDR1 KGHSY, CDR2 FQNENV. The J segment lost 2 bases and the V segment lost 1 base, leaving 4 bases of the junction unmatched. The CDR3 is 15 amino acids. CDR3 amino acids: CASSQLPGLAYEQYF. CDR3 DNA: TGTGCCAGCAGCCAATTACCGGGACTAGCCTACGAGCAGTACTTC.

The V gene is TRBV27, the J gene TRBJ1-2, with unresolved D. This CDR3 is 13 amino acids long. Trimming shortened V by 3 bases and J by 12 bases, and 17 bases separated the two germline ends. From germline, CDR1 is MNHEY and CDR2 SMNVEV (reference sequence). The CDR3 bases are TGTGCCAGCAGTTTTGGGGAGTTGGGTTGGCACACCTTC. Residues: CASSFGELGWHTF.